Below, one T cell receptor beta chain is given with its context. Its specificity is unknown. This sample stems from a study of CD4 T cells in relation to SARS-CoV-2 and coronaviruses. Sequencing used immunoSEQ multiplex PCR; TCRdb keeps in-frame clones, though not all of them. The table has 9,500 to 12,000 clones, around 70% seen once. Before the COVID-19 pandemic, during about 2010-2019, CD4+ T cells were taken from unexposed donors. After more than eight days of culture, CD4+ T cells were isolated. The V gene's germline CDR1 is SGHNT and CDR2 YYREEE (reference sequence). This CDR3 comprises 16 residues. V shed 4 bases, J shed 16 bases, and the junction held 23 bases outside the gene matches.

Specimen: CD4+ T cells from PBMCs, cultured in vitro. The origin of this receptor is a human donor in good health. V gene TRBV5-4 combines with J gene TRBJ2-1; 7 nucleotides agree with TRBD2. CDR3 sequence (DNA): TGTGCCAGCAGCACTGACTCGAGCGGGAAGTACCCGCCGCGTTTCTTC. Amino acid sequence: CASSTDSSGKYPPRFF.